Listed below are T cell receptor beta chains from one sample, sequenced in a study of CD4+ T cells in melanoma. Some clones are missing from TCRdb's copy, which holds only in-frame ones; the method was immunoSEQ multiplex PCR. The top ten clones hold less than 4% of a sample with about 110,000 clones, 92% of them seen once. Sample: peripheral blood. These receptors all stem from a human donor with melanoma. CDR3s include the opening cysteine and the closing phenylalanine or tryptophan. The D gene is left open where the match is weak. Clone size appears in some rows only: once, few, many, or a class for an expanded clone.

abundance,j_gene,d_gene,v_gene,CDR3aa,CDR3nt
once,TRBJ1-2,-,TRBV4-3,CASSQLLDSDYGYTF,TGCGCCAGCAGCCAACTACTGGACAGCGACTATGGCTACACCTTC
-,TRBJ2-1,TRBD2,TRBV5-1,CASSSGTSGRVYNEQFF,TGCGCCAGCAGCTCCGGGACTAGCGGGAGGGTCTACAATGAGCAGTTCTTC
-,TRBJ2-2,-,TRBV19,CASSPKTGAAGELFF,TGTGCCAGTAGTCCGAAGACGGGGGCCGCCGGGGAGCTGTTTTTT
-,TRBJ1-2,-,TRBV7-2,CASSLGGQSSHNTF,TGTGCCAGCAGCTTAGGGGGACAAAGCTCGCATAACACCTTC
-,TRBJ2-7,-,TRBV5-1,CASSLGDAKSYEQYF,TGCGCCAGCAGCTTGGGTGACGCCAAATCCTACGAGCAGTACTTC
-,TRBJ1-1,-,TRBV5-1,CASSLDINTEAFF,TGCGCCAGCAGCTTGGACATAAACACTGAAGCTTTCTTT
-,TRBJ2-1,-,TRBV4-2,CASSQDYREQFF,TGTGCCAGCAGCCAAGATTACCGTGAGCAGTTCTTC
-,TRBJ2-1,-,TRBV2,CASKANNEQFF,TGTGCCAGCAAGGCCAACAATGAGCAGTTCTTC
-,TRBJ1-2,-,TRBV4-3,CASSHEFPNYGYTF,TGCGCCAGCAGCCACGAGTTCCCTAACTATGGCTACACCTTC
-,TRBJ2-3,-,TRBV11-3,CASSLGGGTDTQYF,TGTGCCAGCAGCTTAGGCGGGGGCACAGATACGCAGTATTTT
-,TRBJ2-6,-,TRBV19,CASCQLSGANVLTF,TGTGCCAGTTGTCAGCTCTCTGGGGCCAACGTCCTGACTTTC
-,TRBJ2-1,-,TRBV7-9,CASTLSLGSEQFF,TGTGCCAGCACCCTTAGTTTGGGGAGTGAGCAGTTCTTC
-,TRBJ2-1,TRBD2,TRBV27,CASSLFGLAGNEQFF,TGTGCCAGCAGTTTATTTGGACTAGCGGGGAATGAGCAGTTCTTC
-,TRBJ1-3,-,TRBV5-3,CARSFFTGRRPGNTIYF,TGTGCCAGAAGCTTCTTCACGGGCCGCCGGCCTGGAAACACCATATATTTT
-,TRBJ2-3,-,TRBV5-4,CASKWGRELDTQYF,TGTGCCAGCAAATGGGGCCGGGAGTTGGATACGCAGTATTTT
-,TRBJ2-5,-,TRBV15,CATSRDQGKQTQYF,TGTGCCACCAGCAGAGATCAAGGCAAGCAGACCCAGTACTTC
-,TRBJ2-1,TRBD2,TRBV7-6,CASNSVAGRAYNEQFF,TGTGCCAGCAACTCCGTAGCGGGACGGGCCTACAATGAGCAGTTCTTC
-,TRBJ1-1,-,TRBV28,CASSRTVLNTEAFF,TGTGCCAGCAGCAGGACCGTTCTGAACACTGAAGCTTTCTTT
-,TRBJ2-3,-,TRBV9,CASSRGDAGDTQYF,TGTGCCAGCAGCCGCGGGGACGCGGGAGATACGCAGTATTTT
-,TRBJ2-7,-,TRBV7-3,CASSREGRYEQYF,TGTGCCAGCAGCCGTGAGGGGAGGTACGAGCAGTACTTC
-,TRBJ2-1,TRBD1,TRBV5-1,CASSLGGQGGGEQFF,TGCGCCAGCAGCTTGGGGGGACAGGGTGGGGGTGAGCAGTTCTTC
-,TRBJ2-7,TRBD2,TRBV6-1,CASSEVAGDKYEQYF,TGTGCCAGCAGTGAAGTAGCGGGAGATAAATACGAGCAGTACTTC
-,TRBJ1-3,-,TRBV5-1,CASSTDVFSGNTIYF,TGCGCCAGCAGCACCGATGTCTTCTCTGGAAACACCATATATTTT
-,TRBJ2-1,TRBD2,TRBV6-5,CASSSTSDGYNEQFF,TGTGCCAGCAGCTCCACTAGCGACGGCTACAATGAGCAGTTCTTC
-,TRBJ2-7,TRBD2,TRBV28,CASRTPSGAYEQYF,TGTGCCAGCAGAACCCCTAGCGGGGCTTACGAGCAGTACTTC
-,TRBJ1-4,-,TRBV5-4,CASSLDQGSNEKLFF,TGTGCCAGCAGCTTGGACCAGGGGTCTAATGAAAAACTGTTTTTT
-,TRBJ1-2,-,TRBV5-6,CASNREEGGYTF,TGTGCCAGCAACCGGGAGGAGGGCGGCTACACCTTC
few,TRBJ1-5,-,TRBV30,CAWSGGQGRQPQHF,TGTGCCTGGAGTGGGGGGCAGGGGCGCCAGCCCCAGCATTTT
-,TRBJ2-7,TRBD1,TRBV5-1,CASSYPDQGATYEQYF,TGCGCCAGCAGCTACCCCGACCAGGGGGCTACCTACGAGCAGTACTTC
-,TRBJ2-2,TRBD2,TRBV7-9,CASSLAGGRTGELFF,TGTGCCAGCTCACTAGCGGGAGGGCGGACCGGGGAGCTGTTTTTT
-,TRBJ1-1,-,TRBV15,CATSRGPPNTEAFF,TGTGCCACCAGCAGAGGACCCCCGAACACTGAAGCTTTCTTT
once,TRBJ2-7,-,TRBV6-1,CASRGTGPTYEQYF,TGTGCCAGCAGGGGAACCGGGCCGACCTACGAGCAGTACTTC
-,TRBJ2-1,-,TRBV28,CASSRLADEQFF,TGTGCCAGCAGTCGCCTAGCCGATGAGCAGTTCTTC
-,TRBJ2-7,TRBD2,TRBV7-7,CASSPGAGDEQYF,TGTGCCAGCAGCCCCGGGGCGGGGGACGAGCAGTACTTC
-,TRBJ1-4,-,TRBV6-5,CASSRRGGAGEKLFF,TGTGCCAGCAGCCGCCGGGGGGGCGCGGGAGAAAAACTGTTTTTT
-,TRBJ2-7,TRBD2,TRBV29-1,CSVQGTSSYEQYF,TGCAGCGTTCAGGGGACTAGCTCCTACGAGCAGTACTTC
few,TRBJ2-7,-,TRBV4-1,CASSQEWTAAEQYF,TGCGCCAGCAGCCAAGAGTGGACAGCGGCCGAGCAGTACTTC